This T cell receptor beta chain emerged from a study of cytomegalovirus exposure and HLA in healthy donors. Notes on the study in general: The study flagged fewer than 200 TCR beta chains as cytomegalovirus-associated.

This CDR3 has 16 amino acids. V trimming: 5 bases; J trimming: 1 base; junction bases outside the gene matches: 6. CDR1 and CDR2 from the germline V gene are MNHEY and SMNVEV (reference sequence). On this clone itself: No antigen is known for it.

Libraries were prepared by immunoSEQ multiplex PCR; TCRdb keeps only in-frame clonotypes and omits some of them. This table has hundreds of thousands of clones, about 88% appearing once. The sequencing sample was made of PBMCs. V usage is TRBV27 and J usage is TRBJ2-3, with 10 bases identical to TRBD2. The source is a man between 18 and 35 years old in good health and CMV-seropositive. The CDR3 nucleotides read TGTGCCAGCAGTAGCGGGAGGGGAGGTGGCACAGATACGCAGTATTTT. Residues: CASSSGRGGGTDTQYF.